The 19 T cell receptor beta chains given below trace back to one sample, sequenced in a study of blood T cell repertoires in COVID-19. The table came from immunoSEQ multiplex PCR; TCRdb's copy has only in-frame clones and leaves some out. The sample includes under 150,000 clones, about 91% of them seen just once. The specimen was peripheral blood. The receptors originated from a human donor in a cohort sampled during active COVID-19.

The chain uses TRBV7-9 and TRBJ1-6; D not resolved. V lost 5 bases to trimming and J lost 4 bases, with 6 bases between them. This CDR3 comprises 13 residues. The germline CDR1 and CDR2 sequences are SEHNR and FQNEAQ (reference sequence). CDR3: CASSPGYNSPLHF. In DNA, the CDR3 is TGTGCCAGCAGCCCAGGATATAATTCACCCCTCCACTTT. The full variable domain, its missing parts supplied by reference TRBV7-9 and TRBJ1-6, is DTGVSQNPRHKITKRGQNVTFRCDPISEHNRLYWYRQTLGQGPEFLTYFQNEAQLEKSRLLSDRFSAERPKGSFSTLEIQRTEQGDSAMYLCASSPGYNSPLHFGNGTRLTVT.

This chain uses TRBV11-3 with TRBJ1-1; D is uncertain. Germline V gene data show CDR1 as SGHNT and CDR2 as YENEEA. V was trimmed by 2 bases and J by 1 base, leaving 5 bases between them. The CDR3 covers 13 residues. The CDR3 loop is CASSLSGNTEAFF. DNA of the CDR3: TGTGCCAGCAGCTTATCAGGGAACACTGAAGCTTTCTTT.

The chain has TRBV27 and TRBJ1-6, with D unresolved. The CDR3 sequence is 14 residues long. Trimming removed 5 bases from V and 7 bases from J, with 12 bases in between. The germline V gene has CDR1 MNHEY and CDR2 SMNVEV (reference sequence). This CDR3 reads CASSPEYQNSPLHF. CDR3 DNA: TGTGCCAGCAGTCCAGAATATCAGAATTCACCCCTCCACTTT.

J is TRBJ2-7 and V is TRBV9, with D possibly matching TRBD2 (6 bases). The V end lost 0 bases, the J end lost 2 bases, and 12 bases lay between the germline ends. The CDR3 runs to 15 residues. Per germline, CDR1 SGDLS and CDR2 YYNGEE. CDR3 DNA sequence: TGTGCCAGCAGCGTAGGCGGGGACGGCACCTACGAGCAGTACTTC. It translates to CASSVGGDGTYEQYF.

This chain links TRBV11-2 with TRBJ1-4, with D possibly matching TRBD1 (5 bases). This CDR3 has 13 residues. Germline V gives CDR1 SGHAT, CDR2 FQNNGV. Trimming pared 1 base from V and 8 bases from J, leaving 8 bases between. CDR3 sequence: CASSLGTREKLFF. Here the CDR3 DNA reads TGTGCCAGCAGCTTAGGGACACGAGAAAAACTGTTTTTT.

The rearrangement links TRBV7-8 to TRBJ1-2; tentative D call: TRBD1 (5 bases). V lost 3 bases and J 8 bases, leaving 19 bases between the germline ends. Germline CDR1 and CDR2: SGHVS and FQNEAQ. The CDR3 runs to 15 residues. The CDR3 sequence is CASSFLTAYREGYTF. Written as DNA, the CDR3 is TGTGCCAGCAGCTTCCTGACAGCTTATCGGGAGGGCTACACCTTC.

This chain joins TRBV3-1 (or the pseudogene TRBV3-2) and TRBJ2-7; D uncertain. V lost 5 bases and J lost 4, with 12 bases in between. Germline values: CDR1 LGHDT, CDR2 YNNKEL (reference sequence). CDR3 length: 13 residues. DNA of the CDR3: TGTGCCAGCAGCATGACCGGAGTTTACGAGCAGTACTTC. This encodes CASSMTGVYEQYF.

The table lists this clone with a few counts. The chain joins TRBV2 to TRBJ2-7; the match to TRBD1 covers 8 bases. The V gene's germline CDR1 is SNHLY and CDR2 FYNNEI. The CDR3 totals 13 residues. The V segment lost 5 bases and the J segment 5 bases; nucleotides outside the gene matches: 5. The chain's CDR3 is CASSSDRGHEQYF. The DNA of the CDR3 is TGTGCCAGCAGTTCCGACAGGGGCCACGAGCAGTACTTC.

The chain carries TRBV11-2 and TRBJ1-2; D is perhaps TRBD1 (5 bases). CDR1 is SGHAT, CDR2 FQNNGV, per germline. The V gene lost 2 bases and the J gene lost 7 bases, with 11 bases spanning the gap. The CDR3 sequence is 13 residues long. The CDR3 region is CASSLQGASGYTF. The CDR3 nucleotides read TGTGCCAGCAGCTTACAGGGCGCCAGTGGCTACACCTTC.

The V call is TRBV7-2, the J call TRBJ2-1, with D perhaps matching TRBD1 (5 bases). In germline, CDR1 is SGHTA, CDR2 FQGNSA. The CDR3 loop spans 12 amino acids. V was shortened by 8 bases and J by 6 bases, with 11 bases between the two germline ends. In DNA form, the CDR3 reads TGTGCCAGCCGAAGGGGTATCAATGAGCAGTTCTTC. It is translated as CASRRGINEQFF.

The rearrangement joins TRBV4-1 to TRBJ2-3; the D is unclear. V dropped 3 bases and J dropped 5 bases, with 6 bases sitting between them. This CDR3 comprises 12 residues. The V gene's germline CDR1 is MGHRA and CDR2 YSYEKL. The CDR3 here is CASSHRGDTQYF. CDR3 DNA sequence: TGCGCCAGCAGCCATCGAGGAGATACGCAGTATTTT.

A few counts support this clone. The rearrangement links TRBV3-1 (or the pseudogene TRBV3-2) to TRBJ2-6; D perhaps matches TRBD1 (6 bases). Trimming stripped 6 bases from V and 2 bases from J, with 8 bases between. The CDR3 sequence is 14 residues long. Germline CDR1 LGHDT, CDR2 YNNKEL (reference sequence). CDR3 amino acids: CASRHRAGANVLTF. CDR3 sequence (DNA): TGTGCCAGCAGACACAGGGCTGGGGCCAACGTCCTGACTTTC.

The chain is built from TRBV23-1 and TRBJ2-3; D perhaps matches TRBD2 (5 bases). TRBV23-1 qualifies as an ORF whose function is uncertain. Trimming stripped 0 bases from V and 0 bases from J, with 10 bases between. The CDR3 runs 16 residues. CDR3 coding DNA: TGCGCCAGCAGTCAATCGGAGGCTTCTAGCACAGATACGCAGTATTTT. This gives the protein CASSQSEASSTDTQYF.

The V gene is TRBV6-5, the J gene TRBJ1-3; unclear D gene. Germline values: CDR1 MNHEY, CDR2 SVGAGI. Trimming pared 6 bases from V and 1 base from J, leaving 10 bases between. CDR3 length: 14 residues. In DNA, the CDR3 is TGTGCCAGCAGCTCCCGCGCTTCTGGAAACACCATATATTTT. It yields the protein CASSSRASGNTIYF.

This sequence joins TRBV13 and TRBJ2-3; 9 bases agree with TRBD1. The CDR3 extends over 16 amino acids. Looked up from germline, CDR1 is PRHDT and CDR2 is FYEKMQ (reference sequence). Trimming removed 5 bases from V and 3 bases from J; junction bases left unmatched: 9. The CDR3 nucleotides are TGTGCCAGCAGCGAAGCCGGGACAGGGTGGACAGATACGCAGTATTTT. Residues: CASSEAGTGWTDTQYF.

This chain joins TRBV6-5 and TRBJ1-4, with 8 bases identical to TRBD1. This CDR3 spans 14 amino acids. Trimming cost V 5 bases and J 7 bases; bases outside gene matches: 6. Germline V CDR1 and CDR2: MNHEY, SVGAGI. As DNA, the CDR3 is TGTGCCAGCAGTACAGGGGGGATCGGTGAAAAACTGTTTTTT. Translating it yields CASSTGGIGEKLFF.

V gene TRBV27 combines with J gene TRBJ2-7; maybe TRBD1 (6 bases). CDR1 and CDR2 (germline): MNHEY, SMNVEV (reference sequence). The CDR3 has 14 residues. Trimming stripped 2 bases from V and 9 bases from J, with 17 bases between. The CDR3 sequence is CASSLIGGGKGQYF. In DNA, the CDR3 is TGTGCCAGCAGTTTAATAGGGGGTGGCAAGGGGCAGTACTTC.

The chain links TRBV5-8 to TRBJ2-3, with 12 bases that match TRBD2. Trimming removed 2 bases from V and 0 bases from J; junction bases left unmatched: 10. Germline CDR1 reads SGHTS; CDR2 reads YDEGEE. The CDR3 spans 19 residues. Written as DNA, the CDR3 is TGTGCCAGCAGCTTCCCGGCCCCGACTAGCGGGGGAAGCACAGATACGCAGTATTTT. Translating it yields CASSFPAPTSGGSTDTQYF.

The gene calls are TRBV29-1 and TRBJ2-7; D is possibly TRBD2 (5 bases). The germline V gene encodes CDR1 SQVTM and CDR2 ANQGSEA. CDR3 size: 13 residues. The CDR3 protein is CRAGLRYSYEQYF. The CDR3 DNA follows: TGCAGAGCAGGACTCCGCTACTCCTACGAGCAGTACTTC.